This entry lists 19 T cell receptor beta chains sequenced from one sample in a study of OX40 agonist ivuxolimab in advanced cancers. The repertoire was sequenced with immunoSEQ multiplex PCR; TCRdb's copy has only in-frame clones and lacks some. The sample has 45,000 to 65,000 clones; roughly nine tenths are singletons. Specimen: CD4+ or CD8+ T cells sorted from blood, collected in a trial of the OX40 agonist ivuxolimab. These receptors originate from an adult with an advanced solid tumor such as melanoma, head and neck, liver or kidney cancer.

The sample holds one count of this clone. The V call is TRBV5-1, the J call TRBJ1-4; possibly TRBD1 for D (6 bases). Trimming removed 4 bases from V and 8 bases from J, with 30 bases in between. Germline lookup yields CDR1 SGHRS and CDR2 YFSETQ. This CDR3 region has 19 residues. The CDR3: CASSPSGGNHGGTREKLFF. DNA of the CDR3: TGCGCCAGCAGCCCCTCCGGGGGAAACCACGGGGGGACACGGGAAAAACTGTTTTTT.

The chain has TRBV6-5 and TRBJ2-7; D tentatively reads TRBD1 or TRBD2 (5 bases each). Germline CDR1 and CDR2: MNHEY and SVGAGI. This CDR3 contains 15 residues. V gave up 0 bases and J gave up 7 bases, with 16 bases separating them. The CDR3 sequence is CASSYSKPGTGEQYF. In DNA form, the CDR3 reads TGTGCCAGCAGTTACTCGAAACCGGGGACGGGGGAGCAGTACTTC.

The J gene is TRBJ1-1, the V gene TRBV10-3, with TRBD1 as a possible D gene (6 bases). This CDR3 is 13 amino acids long. CDR1 is ENHRY, CDR2 SYGVKD, per germline. Trimming removed 10 bases at V and 4 bases at J, with 16 bases between. CDR3 coding DNA: TGTGCCACCAACAGGGACGACGTCACTGAAGCTTTCTTT. This gives the protein CATNRDDVTEAFF.

The chain joins TRBV6-6 to TRBJ2-7, with a tentative D call TRBD2 (6 bases). The CDR3 is made up of 15 amino acids. CDR1 MNHNY and CDR2 SVGAGI come from the germline V gene (reference sequence). The V and J ends lost 2 bases and 4 bases respectively, with 15 bases between them. CDR3 DNA: TGTGCCAGCAGTTACCCCTCCCGGGGGTCATACGAGCAGTACTTC. Translating it yields CASSYPSRGSYEQYF.

V is TRBV7-9 and J is TRBJ2-7; 7 bases are shared with TRBD1. The CDR3 sequence is 14 residues long. Germline CDR1 reads SEHNR; CDR2 reads FQNEAQ (reference sequence). V shed 3 bases and J 3 bases; nucleotides not matched to a gene: 5. Here the CDR3 DNA reads TGTGCCAGCAGCTTGGGACAGAACATCTACGAGCAGTACTTC. This translates into CASSLGQNIYEQYF.

This sequence joins TRBV2 and TRBJ2-7, with TRBD1 matching 9 bases. The length of the CDR3 is 14 residues. J was trimmed by 5 bases and V by 4 bases; bases with no gene match: 6. CDR1 is SNHLY, CDR2 FYNNEI, per germline. CDR3 region: CASSVTGTGNEQYF. The CDR3 DNA follows: TGTGCCAGCAGTGTAACCGGGACAGGGAACGAGCAGTACTTC.

Only a few counts were recorded for this clone. This chain links TRBV5-1 with TRBJ2-3; D is unclear. V lost 3 bases and J lost 5, with 7 bases in between. The germline gives CDR1 SGHRS, CDR2 YFSETQ. The CDR3 spans 12 residues. In nucleotides, the CDR3 is TGCGCCAGCAGCTGGAGACAAGATACGCAGTATTTT. It codes for CASSWRQDTQYF.

The V call is TRBV6-4, the J call TRBJ1-2, with 7 bases aligning to TRBD1. Germline CDR1 is MRHNA and CDR2 is SNTAGT. This CDR3 region has 14 residues. The ends lost 2 bases at V and 4 bases at J; junction bases unmatched: 4. CDR3 sequence reads: CASSDSRQGYGYTF. The DNA for the CDR3 is TGTGCCAGCAGTGACAGTAGACAGGGCTATGGCTACACCTTC.

The genes are TRBV19 and TRBJ2-3; D unresolved. The CDR3 has 14 residues. The ends were cut back, 2 bases at V and 1 base at J, with 7 bases in the middle. CDR1 and CDR2 (germline): LNHDA, SQIVND (reference sequence). The CDR3 nucleotides are TGTGCCAGTAGTATAAACAGAGGCACAGATACGCAGTATTTT. It specifies CASSINRGTDTQYF. The entire variable domain, with the rest obtained from reference TRBV19 and TRBJ2-3, is as follows: DGGITQSPKYLFRKEGQNVTLSCEQNLNHDAMYWYRQDPGQGLRLIYYSQIVNDFQKGDIAEGYSVSREKKESFPLTVTSAQKNPTAFYLCASSINRGTDTQYFGPGTRLTVL.

The V gene is TRBV7-9, the J gene TRBJ2-7, with D perhaps matching TRBD1 or TRBD2 (5 bases each). The CDR3 has 14 amino acids. V dropped 1 base and J dropped 6 bases, with 13 bases sitting between them. Germline V gene lookup returns CDR1 SEHNR and CDR2 FQNEAQ (reference sequence). CDR3 sequence (DNA): TGTGCCAGCAGCTTAGGGACTGGGGGTAGCGAGCAGTACTTC. The encoded protein is CASSLGTGGSEQYF.

V usage is TRBV29-1 and J usage is TRBJ2-1; perhaps TRBD2 as D (7 bases). The CDR3 has 14 residues. V lost 3 bases and J 2 bases, leaving 11 bases between the germline ends. Germline V gives CDR1 SQVTM, CDR2 ANQGSEA. CDR3 sequence: CSVDGGGPYNEQFF. CDR3 sequence (DNA): TGCAGCGTTGACGGCGGGGGCCCCTACAATGAGCAGTTCTTC.

The chain is built from TRBV29-1 and TRBJ2-3, with 8 bases that match TRBD2. V dropped 7 bases and J dropped 3; count of bases not matched to a gene: 12. Per the germline V gene, CDR1 is SQVTM and CDR2 is ANQGSEA. The CDR3 extends over 15 amino acids. The CDR3 nucleotides read TGCAGCGCCACCACTGTAGCGGGGAAGACAGATACGCAGTATTTT. The encoded protein is CSATTVAGKTDTQYF.

CDR3: CASSQAYRAHQPQHF. The CDR3 bases are TGCGCCAGCAGCCAAGCGTACAGGGCCCATCAGCCCCAGCATTTT. This rearrangement joins TRBV4-3 to TRBJ1-5; the D gene is possibly TRBD1 (6 bases). CDR1 is LGHNA and CDR2 is YSLEER in the germline V gene. V was cut by 1 base and J by 5 bases, with 12 bases left in between. The CDR3 contains 15 residues.

The chain links TRBV30 to TRBJ2-1; D might be TRBD2 (6 bases). This CDR3 has 14 amino acids. V lost 3 bases to trimming and J lost 0 bases, with 9 bases between them. CDR1 and CDR2 (germline): GTSNPN, SVGIG (reference sequence). The CDR3 sequence is CAWSRGSSYNEQFF. The CDR3 DNA reads TGTGCCTGGAGCCGGGGGAGCTCCTACAATGAGCAGTTCTTC.

As regards this clone: The sample contains more than one DNA sequence encoding this CDR3. This sequence joins TRBV7-3 and TRBJ2-3; D may be TRBD2 (7 bases). V was shortened by 3 bases and J by 2 bases, with 12 bases between the two germline ends. The CDR3 has 15 residues. CDR1 and CDR2 from the germline V gene are SGHTA and FQGTGA. The CDR3 nucleotides are TGTGCCAGCAGCTTGGGCGGGGGCCCCACAGATACGCAGTATTTT. Translating it yields CASSLGGGPTDTQYF.

This chain connects TRBV30 to TRBJ2-2, with a weak D call TRBD2 (6 bases). Trimming left V 5 bases short and J 2 bases short, with 15 bases between. Germline CDR1 reads GTSNPN; CDR2 reads SVGIG (reference sequence). The CDR3 covers 15 residues. DNA of the CDR3: TGTGCCTGGGGACCAACTAGCTTCAACACCGGGGAGCTGTTTTTT. Its translation: CAWGPTSFNTGELFF.

The chain uses TRBV29-1 and TRBJ2-1; D not resolved. The CDR3 runs 10 residues. The germline gives CDR1 SQVTM, CDR2 ANQGSEA. The V end was cut by 5 bases, the J end by 7 bases, with 6 bases between. CDR3 loop: CSVRDNEQFF. The DNA of the CDR3 is TGCAGCGTTCGTGATAATGAGCAGTTCTTC.

V is TRBV5-6 and J is TRBJ1-6; 7 bases line up with TRBD1. Germline-derived CDR1 and CDR2 are SGHDT and YYEEEE. V dropped 4 bases and J dropped 12; count of bases not matched to a gene: 10. The CDR3 loop spans 14 amino acids. CDR3 nucleotides: TGTGCCAGCAGCCCCGGGACAGCGTTTTTACCCCTCCACTTT. As protein: CASSPGTAFLPLHF.

This sequence joins TRBV7-9 and TRBJ1-1, with D unclear. Germline V gene sequence: CDR1 SEHNR, CDR2 FQNEAQ (reference sequence). There are 14 residues in the CDR3. Trimming cost V 2 bases and J 2 bases, with 9 bases left between them. In DNA, the CDR3 is TGTGCCAGCAGCTTAAGGGTTTTAAACACTGAAGCTTTCTTT. Its translation: CASSLRVLNTEAFF.